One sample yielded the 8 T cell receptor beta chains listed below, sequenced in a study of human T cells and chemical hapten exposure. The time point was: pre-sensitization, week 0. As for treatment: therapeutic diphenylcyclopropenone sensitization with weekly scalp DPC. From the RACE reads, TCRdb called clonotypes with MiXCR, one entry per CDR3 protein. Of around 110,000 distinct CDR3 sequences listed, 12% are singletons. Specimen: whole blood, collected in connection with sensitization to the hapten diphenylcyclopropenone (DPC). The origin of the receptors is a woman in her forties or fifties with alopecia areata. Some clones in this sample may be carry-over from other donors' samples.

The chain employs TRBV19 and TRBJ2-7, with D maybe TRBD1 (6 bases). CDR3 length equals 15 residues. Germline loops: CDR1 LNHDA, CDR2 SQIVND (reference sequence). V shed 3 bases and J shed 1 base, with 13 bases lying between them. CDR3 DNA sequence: TGTGCCAGTAGTATGGGGCCAGGGGTTTCCTACGAGCAGTACTTC. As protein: CASSMGPGVSYEQYF. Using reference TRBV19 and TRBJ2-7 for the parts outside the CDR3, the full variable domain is DGGITQSPKYLFRKEGQNVTLSCEQNLNHDAMYWYRQDPGQGLRLIYYSQIVNDFQKGDIAEGYSVSREKKESFPLTVTSAQKNPTAFYLCASSMGPGVSYEQYFGPGTRLTVT.

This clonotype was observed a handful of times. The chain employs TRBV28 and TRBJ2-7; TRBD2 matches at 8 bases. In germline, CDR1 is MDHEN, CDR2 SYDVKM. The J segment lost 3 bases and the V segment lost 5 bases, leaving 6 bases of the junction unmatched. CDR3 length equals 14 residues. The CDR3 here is CASSLPSGRYEQYF. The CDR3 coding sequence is TGTGCCAGCAGTCTACCTAGCGGGCGCTACGAGCAGTACTTC.

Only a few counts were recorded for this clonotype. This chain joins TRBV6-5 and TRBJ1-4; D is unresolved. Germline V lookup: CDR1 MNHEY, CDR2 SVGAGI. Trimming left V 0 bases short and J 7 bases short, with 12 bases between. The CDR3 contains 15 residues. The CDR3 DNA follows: TGTGCCAGCAGTTACTCGTGGGTTCTGGCTGAAAAACTGTTTTTT. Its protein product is CASSYSWVLAEKLFF.

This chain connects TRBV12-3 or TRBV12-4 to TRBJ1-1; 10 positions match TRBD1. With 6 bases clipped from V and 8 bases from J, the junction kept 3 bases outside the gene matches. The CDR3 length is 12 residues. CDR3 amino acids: CASSRDRGEAFF. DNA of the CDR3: TGTGCCAGCAGCCGGGACAGGGGCGAAGCTTTCTTT.

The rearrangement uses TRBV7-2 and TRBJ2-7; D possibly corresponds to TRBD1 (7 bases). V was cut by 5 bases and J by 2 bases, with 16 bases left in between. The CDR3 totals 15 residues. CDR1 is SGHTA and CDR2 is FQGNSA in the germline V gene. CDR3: CASSRTGDSPYEQYF. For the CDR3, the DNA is TGTGCCAGCAGCCGAACGGGGGACAGTCCCTACGAGCAGTACTTC.

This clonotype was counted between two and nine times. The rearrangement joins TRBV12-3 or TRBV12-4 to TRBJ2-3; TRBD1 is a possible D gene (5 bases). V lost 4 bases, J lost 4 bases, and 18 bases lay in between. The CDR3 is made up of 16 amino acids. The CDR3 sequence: CASSSHSRSQADTQYF. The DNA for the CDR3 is TGTGCCAGCAGTTCCCATAGCCGATCACAGGCAGATACGCAGTATTTT.

The CDR3 DNA reads TGTGCCAGCAGCTTTAGTGAGGGCTTCGGGGAGCTGTTTTTT. Its protein is CASSFSEGFGELFF. The chain has TRBV11-2 and TRBJ2-2; possibly TRBD2 for D (5 bases). The CDR3 is 14 amino acids. V was trimmed by 3 bases and J by 7 bases, leaving 12 bases between them. The germline CDR1 and CDR2 sequences are SGHAT and FQNNGV. The full variable domain, its missing parts supplied by reference TRBV11-2 and TRBJ2-2, is EAGVAQSPRYKIIEKRQSVAFWCNPISGHATLYWYQQILGQGPKLLIQFQNNGVVDDSQLPKDRFSAERLKGVDSTLKIQPAKLEDSAVYLCASSFSEGFGELFFGEGSRLTVL.

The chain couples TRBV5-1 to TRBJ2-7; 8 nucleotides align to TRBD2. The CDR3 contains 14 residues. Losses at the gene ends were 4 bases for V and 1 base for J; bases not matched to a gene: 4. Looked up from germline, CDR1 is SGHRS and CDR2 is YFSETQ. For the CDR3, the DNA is TGCGCCAGCAGCCACGCGGGGGGATCCTACGAGCAGTACTTC. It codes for CASSHAGGSYEQYF.